This passage covers 14 T cell receptor beta chains from one sample sequenced in a study of T cell responses to AZD1222 COVID-19 vaccine. The protocol was immunoSEQ multiplex PCR, while the TCRdb copy is restricted to in-frame clones and leaves out a portion. This table has 40,000 to 65,000 clones, approximately 84% appearing once. This specimen consisted of peripheral blood, obtained on day 0 of AZD1222 vaccination. The source is an adult in good health.

This chain joins TRBV3-1 (or the pseudogene TRBV3-2) and TRBJ2-3; the match to TRBD2 covers 7 bases. The CDR3 consists of 15 residues. Unmatched junction bases numbered 7, after V lost 1 base and J lost 6 bases. Germline CDR1 is LGHDT and CDR2 is YNNKEL (reference sequence). CDR3 coding DNA: TGTGCCAGCAGCCAAGGGGCGGGAGAGGTGGATACGCAGTATTTT. This encodes CASSQGAGEVDTQYF.

The chain joins TRBV30 to TRBJ1-1; 11 bases match TRBD1. V shed 1 base and J 5 bases; nucleotides not matched to a gene: 6. The CDR3 sequence is 15 residues long. Per germline, CDR1 GTSNPN and CDR2 SVGIG (reference sequence). CDR3 bases: TGTGCCTGGAGTGGGGACAGGGGGAGAAGGACTGAAGCTTTCTTT. Encoded protein: CAWSGDRGRRTEAFF.

The chain joins TRBV2 to TRBJ1-4; unclear D gene. The CDR3 extends over 14 amino acids. CDR1 is SNHLY, CDR2 FYNNEI, per germline. The V and J ends lost 8 bases and 0 bases respectively, with 10 bases between them. CDR3 nucleotides: TGTGCCAGCCGTTGGCAGGCAACTAATGAAAAACTGTTTTTT. Translation: CASRWQATNEKLFF.

This clone was counted once. The CDR3 DNA follows: TGTGCCAGCAGTTCATCCGGGACGCTTAACTCTGGAAACACCATATATTTT. It yields the protein CASSSSGTLNSGNTIYF. The V gene is TRBV6-2 or TRBV6-3, the J gene TRBJ1-3; D possibly corresponds to TRBD1 (5 bases). The CDR3 loop spans 17 amino acids. Germline V gives CDR1 MNHEY, CDR2 SVGEGT. The V end was cut by 4 bases, the J end by 0 bases, with 16 bases between.

V is TRBV9 and J is TRBJ1-1; D is ambiguous. The CDR3 is 13 residues long. Between the trimmed V and J ends, which lost 3 bases and 3 bases, there was a span of 9 bases. Germline assignment: CDR1 SGDLS and CDR2 YYNGEE. This CDR3 reads CASSGGRDTEAFF. The CDR3 DNA sequence: TGTGCCAGCAGCGGCGGACGGGACACTGAAGCTTTCTTT.

The rearrangement links TRBV12-3 or TRBV12-4 to TRBJ1-3; 8 nucleotides line up with TRBD1. V lost 5 bases to trimming and J lost 8 bases; unmatched junction nucleotides: 5. CDR3 size: 13 residues. Here the CDR3 DNA reads TGTGCCAGCAGTCCAGGACAGGGAGACACCATATATTTT. Amino acids: CASSPGQGDTIYF.

The CDR3: CASSWAGVAIARGEQFF. The CDR3 DNA follows: TGCGCCAGCAGCTGGGCCGGGGTAGCGATCGCCCGGGGGGAGCAGTTCTTC. The genes are TRBV5-1 and TRBJ2-1; maybe TRBD2 (6 bases). The V and J ends lost 3 bases and 10 bases respectively, with 26 bases between them. This CDR3 is 17 amino acids long. The germline V gene encodes CDR1 SGHRS and CDR2 YFSETQ. Supplemented by reference TRBV5-1 and TRBJ2-1, the full variable domain reads KAGVTQTPRYLIKTRGQQVTLSCSPISGHRSVSWYQQTPGQGLQFLFEYFSETQRNKGNFPGRFSGRQFSNSRSEMNVSTLELGDSALYLCASSWAGVAIARGEQFFGPGTRLTVL.

The J gene is TRBJ2-3, the V gene TRBV5-4; 11 nucleotides align to TRBD2. The CDR3 is 16 residues long. V trimming: 4 bases; J trimming: 0 bases; junction bases outside the gene matches: 4. In germline, CDR1 is SGHNT, CDR2 YYREEE (reference sequence). The CDR3 is CASSGRTSGSTDTQYF. The CDR3 coding sequence is TGTGCCAGCAGCGGGCGGACTAGCGGGAGCACAGATACGCAGTATTTT.

This chain connects TRBV9 to TRBJ2-7; D is uncertain. Trimming pared 0 bases from V and 0 bases from J, leaving 10 bases between. The CDR3 covers 15 residues. Germline loops: CDR1 SGDLS, CDR2 YYNGEE. CDR3 bases: TGTGCCAGCAGCGTAGGGCGCGGTACCTCCTACGAGCAGTACTTC. It codes for CASSVGRGTSYEQYF. Variable domain in full (rest from reference TRBV9 and TRBJ2-7): DSGVTQTPKHLITATGQRVTLRCSPRSGDLSVYWYQQSLDQGLQFLIQYYNGEERAKGNILERFSAQQFPDLHSELNLSSLELGDSALYFCASSVGRGTSYEQYFGPGTRLTVT.

This chain joins TRBV19 and TRBJ1-1; possibly TRBD1 for D (5 bases). Germline CDR1 reads LNHDA; CDR2 reads SQIVND (reference sequence). The CDR3 runs 14 residues. Trimming removed 4 bases at V and 1 base at J, with 10 bases between. The CDR3 sequence is CASSTVDTNTEAFF. The CDR3 DNA follows: TGTGCCAGTAGTACCGTGGACACGAACACTGAAGCTTTCTTT.

This chain uses TRBV29-1 with TRBJ1-2, with 8 positions matching TRBD1. Germline CDR1 reads SQVTM; CDR2 reads ANQGSEA. V shed 1 base and J 7 bases; nucleotides not matched to a gene: 5. CDR3 length: 13 residues. Here the CDR3 reads CSVEGTGSFGYTF. The CDR3 DNA reads as TGCAGCGTTGAAGGGACAGGGTCGTTTGGCTACACCTTC. Full variable domain (outside the CDR3, taken from reference TRBV29-1 and TRBJ1-2): SAVISQKPSRDICQRGTSLTIQCQVDSQVTMMFWYRQQPGQSLTLIATANQGSEATYESGFVIDKFPISRPNLTFSTLTVSNMSPEDSSIYLCSVEGTGSFGYTFGSGTRLTVV.

The chain combines TRBV7-9 with TRBJ1-6; D is uncertain. Trimming left V 3 bases short and J 3 bases short, with 6 bases between. Germline CDR1 and CDR2: SEHNR and FQNEAQ (reference sequence). This CDR3 comprises 14 residues. The CDR3 loop is CASSFGNYNSPLHF. The CDR3 region has the DNA TGTGCCAGCAGCTTTGGGAACTATAATTCACCCCTCCACTTT.

The rearrangement joins TRBV24-1 to TRBJ1-1; the D is unclear. Per germline, CDR1 KGHDR and CDR2 SFDVKD. Deletions cut 3 bases from V and 11 bases from J, with 15 bases between. The CDR3 consists of 13 residues. CDR3 region: CATSDVGVLGAFF. In DNA form, the CDR3 reads TGTGCCACCAGTGATGTAGGAGTCCTAGGGGCTTTCTTT.

The V and J genes are TRBV9 and TRBJ1-5, with TRBD1 as a possible D gene (5 bases). The ends were cut back, 0 bases at V and 6 bases at J, with 13 bases in the middle. The CDR3 has 15 amino acids. CDR1 and CDR2 (germline): SGDLS, YYNGEE. The CDR3 DNA is TGTGCCAGCAGCGTAGATGGGGGTCGGGGTCAGCCCCAGCATTTT. Its translation: CASSVDGGRGQPQHF.